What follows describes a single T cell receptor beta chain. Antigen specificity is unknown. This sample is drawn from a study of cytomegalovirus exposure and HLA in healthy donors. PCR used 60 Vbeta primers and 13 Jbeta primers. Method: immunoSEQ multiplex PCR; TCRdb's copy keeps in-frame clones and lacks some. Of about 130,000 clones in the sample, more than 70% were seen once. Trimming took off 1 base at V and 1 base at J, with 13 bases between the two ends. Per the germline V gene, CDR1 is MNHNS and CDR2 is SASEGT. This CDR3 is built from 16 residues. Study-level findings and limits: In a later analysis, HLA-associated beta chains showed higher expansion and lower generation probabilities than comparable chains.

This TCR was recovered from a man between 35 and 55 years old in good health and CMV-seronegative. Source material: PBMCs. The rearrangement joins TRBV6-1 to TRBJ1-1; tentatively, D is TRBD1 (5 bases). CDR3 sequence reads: CASSEVMGRGNTEAFF. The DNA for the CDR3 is TGTGCCAGCAGTGAAGTTATGGGGCGTGGGAACACTGAAGCTTTCTTT.